This T cell receptor (beta chain) was documented in a study of blood T cell repertoires in COVID-19. Trimming took 7 bases from V and 1 from J, leaving 17 bases between them. Per germline, CDR1 LNHDA and CDR2 SQIVND (reference sequence). The CDR3 covers 16 residues. Sequencing was performed with immunoSEQ multiplex PCR; in TCRdb, only in-frame clones are kept and a portion is missing. The table records around 250,000 clones, approximately 86% of them present only once. This chain uses TRBV19 with TRBJ1-5; perhaps TRBD1 as D (5 bases). The clonotype comes from a middle-aged man with active or convalescent COVID-19. Specimen: peripheral blood. In DNA, the CDR3 is TGTGCCAGTACCAACACCCCGGGACTGAGCAATCAGCCCCAGCATTTT. It codes for CASTNTPGLSNQPQHF.